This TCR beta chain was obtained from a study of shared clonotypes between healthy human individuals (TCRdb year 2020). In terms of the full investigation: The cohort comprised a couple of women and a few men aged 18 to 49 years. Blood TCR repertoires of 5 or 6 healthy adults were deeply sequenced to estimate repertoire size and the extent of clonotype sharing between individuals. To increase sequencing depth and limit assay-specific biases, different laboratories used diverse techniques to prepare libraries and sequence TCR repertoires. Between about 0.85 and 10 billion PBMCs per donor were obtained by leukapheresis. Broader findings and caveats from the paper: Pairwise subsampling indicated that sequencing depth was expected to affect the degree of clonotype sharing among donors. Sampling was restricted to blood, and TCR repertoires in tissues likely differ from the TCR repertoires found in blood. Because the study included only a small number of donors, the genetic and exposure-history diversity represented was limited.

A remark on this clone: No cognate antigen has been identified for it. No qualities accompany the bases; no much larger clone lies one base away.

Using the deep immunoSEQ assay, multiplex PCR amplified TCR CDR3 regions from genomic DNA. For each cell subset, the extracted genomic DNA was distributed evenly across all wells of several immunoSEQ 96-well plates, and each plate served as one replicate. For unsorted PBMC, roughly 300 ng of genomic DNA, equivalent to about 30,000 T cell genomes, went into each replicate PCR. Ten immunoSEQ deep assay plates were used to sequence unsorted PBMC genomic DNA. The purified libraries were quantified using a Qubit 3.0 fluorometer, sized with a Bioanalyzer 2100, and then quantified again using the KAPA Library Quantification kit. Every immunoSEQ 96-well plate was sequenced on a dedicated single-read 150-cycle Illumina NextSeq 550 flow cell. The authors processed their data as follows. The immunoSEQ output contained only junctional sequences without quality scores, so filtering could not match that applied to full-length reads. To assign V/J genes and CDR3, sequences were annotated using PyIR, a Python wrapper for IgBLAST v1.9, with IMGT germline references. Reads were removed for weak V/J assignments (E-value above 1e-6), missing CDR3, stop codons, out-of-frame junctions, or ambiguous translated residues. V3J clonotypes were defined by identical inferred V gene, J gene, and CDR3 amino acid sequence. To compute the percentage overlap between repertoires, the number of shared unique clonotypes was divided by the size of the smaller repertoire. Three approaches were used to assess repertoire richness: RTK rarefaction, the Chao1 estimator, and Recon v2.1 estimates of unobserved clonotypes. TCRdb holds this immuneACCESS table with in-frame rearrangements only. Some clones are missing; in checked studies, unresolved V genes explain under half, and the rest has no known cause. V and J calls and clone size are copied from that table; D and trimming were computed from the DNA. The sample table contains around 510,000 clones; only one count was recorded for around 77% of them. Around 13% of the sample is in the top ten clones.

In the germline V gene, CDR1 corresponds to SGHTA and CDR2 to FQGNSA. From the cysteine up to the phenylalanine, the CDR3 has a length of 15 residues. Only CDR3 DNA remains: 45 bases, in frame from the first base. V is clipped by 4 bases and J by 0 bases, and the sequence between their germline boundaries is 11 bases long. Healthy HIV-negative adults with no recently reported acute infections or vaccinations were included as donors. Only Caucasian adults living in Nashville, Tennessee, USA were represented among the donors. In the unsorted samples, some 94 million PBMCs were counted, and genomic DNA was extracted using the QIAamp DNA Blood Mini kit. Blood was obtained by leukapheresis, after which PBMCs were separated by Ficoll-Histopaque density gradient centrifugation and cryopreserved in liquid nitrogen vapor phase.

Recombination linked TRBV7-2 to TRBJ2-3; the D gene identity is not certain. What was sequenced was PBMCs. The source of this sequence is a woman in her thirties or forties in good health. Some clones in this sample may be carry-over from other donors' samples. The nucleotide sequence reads TGTGCCAGCAGCTCAGAAGGACGGAGCACAGATACGCAGTATTTT. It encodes CASSSEGRSTDTQYF.